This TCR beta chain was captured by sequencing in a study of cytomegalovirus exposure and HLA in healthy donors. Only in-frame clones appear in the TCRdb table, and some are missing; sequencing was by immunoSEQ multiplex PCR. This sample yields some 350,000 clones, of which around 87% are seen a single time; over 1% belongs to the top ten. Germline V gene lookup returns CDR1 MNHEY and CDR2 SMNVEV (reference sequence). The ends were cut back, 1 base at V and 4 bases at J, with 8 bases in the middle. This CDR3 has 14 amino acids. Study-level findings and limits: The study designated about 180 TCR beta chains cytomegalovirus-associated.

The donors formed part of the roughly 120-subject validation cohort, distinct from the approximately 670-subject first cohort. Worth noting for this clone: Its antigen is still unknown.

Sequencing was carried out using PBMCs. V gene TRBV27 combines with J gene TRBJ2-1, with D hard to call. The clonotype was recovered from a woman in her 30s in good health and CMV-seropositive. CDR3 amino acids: CASSLYSFYNEQFF. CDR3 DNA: TGTGCCAGCAGTTTATATAGCTTTTACAATGAGCAGTTCTTC.